This T cell receptor beta chain originates from a study of T-cell reconstitution after alpha-beta-depleted transplantation in children. The V end lost 6 bases, the J end lost 5 bases, and 20 bases lay between the germline ends. This CDR3 is built from 16 residues. Preparing the TCRbeta library involved the use of unique molecular identifiers. TCRdb re-called the PCR reads with MiXCR, one entry per CDR3 protein. The data contain nearly 400,000 distinct CDR3 sequences, roughly 20% of them singletons. This material consisted of PBMCs from the stem cell graft donor, taken from the stem cell graft. The chain carries TRBV12-3 or TRBV12-4 and TRBJ2-1; the D gene is possibly TRBD2 (6 bases). The receptor was isolated from a human donor who donated a stem cell graft to a child with acute myeloid leukemia. The CDR3 protein is CASSRETGTYNNEQFF. The CDR3 DNA follows: TGTGCCAGCAGCCGTGAGACCGGGACTTATAACAATGAGCAGTTCTTC.